Following are 22 T cell receptor beta chains from one sample sequenced in a study of T cell responses to AZD1222 COVID-19 vaccine. Sequencing was performed with immunoSEQ multiplex PCR; in TCRdb, only in-frame clones are kept and a portion is missing. Of 150,000 to 190,000 clones in the sample, 90% are singletons; the top ten hold about 1.4%. Sample: peripheral blood, taken 28 days after the second AZD1222 dose. These receptors all come from an adult who received the AZD1222 COVID-19 vaccine.

This clone has only a few counts. The gene calls are TRBV7-2 and TRBJ2-1; 10 bases agree with TRBD2. Losses at the gene ends were 3 bases for V and 0 bases for J; bases not matched to a gene: 11. The CDR3 is 19 residues long. Per germline, CDR1 SGHTA and CDR2 FQGNSA. The CDR3 spells CASSLISGGTLSSYNEQFF. CDR3 bases: TGTGCCAGCAGCTTGATTAGCGGGGGGACCCTGAGCTCCTACAATGAGCAGTTCTTC.

This CDR3 is CASRPDFSSTDTQYF. The CDR3 nucleotides are TGTGCCAGCAGACCAGACTTCTCTAGCACAGATACGCAGTATTTT. J is TRBJ2-3 and V is TRBV2; D not resolved. Between the trimmed V and J ends, which lost 6 bases and 0 bases, there was a span of 13 bases. Germline CDR1 and CDR2: SNHLY and FYNNEI. The CDR3 has 15 amino acids. The complete variable domain, with remaining parts taken from reference TRBV2 and TRBJ2-3, reads EPEVTQTPSHQVTQMGQEVILRCVPISNHLYFYWYRQILGQKVEFLVSFYNNEISEKSEIFDDQFSVERPDGSNFTLKIRSTKLEDSAMYFCASRPDFSSTDTQYFGPGTRLTVL.

This clone was found once. V usage is TRBV11-3 and J usage is TRBJ2-3; D uncertain. Germline lookup yields CDR1 SGHNT and CDR2 YENEEA. The CDR3 runs to 15 residues. Trimming removed 4 bases at V and 4 bases at J, with 15 bases between. CDR3 sequence (DNA): TGTGCCAGCAGCTCCGGAGCCCTTATGTCAGATACGCAGTATTTT. This sequence encodes CASSSGALMSDTQYF.

This clone was observed a few times. The gene calls are TRBV11-2 and TRBJ1-2; 10 nucleotides align to TRBD1. Germline trimming cut 4 bases from V and 5 bases from J; bases unmatched to any gene: 7. Per the germline V gene, CDR1 is SGHAT and CDR2 is FQNNGV. The CDR3 totals 15 residues. CDR3 sequence reads: CASSSGTGDSYGYTF. The CDR3, as DNA: TGTGCCAGCAGCTCCGGGACAGGGGATTCATATGGCTACACCTTC.

The CDR3 reads CASSLGGGGLRIQNIQYF. In DNA, the CDR3 is TGCGCCAGCAGCTTGGGGGGCGGGGGACTCCGGATCCAAAACATTCAGTACTTC. The J gene is TRBJ2-4, the V gene TRBV5-1, with TRBD2 matching 7 bases. This CDR3 comprises 18 residues. With 0 bases clipped from V and 5 bases from J, the junction kept 14 bases outside the gene matches. CDR1 is SGHRS, CDR2 YFSETQ, per germline.

The V and J genes are TRBV6-5 and TRBJ1-2, with 8 bases aligning to TRBD1. CDR3 length: 15 residues. Germline V gives CDR1 MNHEY, CDR2 SVGAGI. The ends lost 9 bases at V and 5 bases at J; junction bases unmatched: 14. This CDR3 reads CASKRDRSNRYGYTF. CDR3 coding DNA: TGTGCCAGTAAAAGGGACAGGTCAAATCGATATGGCTACACCTTC.

This sequence joins TRBV5-6 and TRBJ1-6; TRBD1 might be the D (5 bases). Germline lookup yields CDR1 SGHDT and CDR2 YYEEEE. Trimming left V 4 bases short and J 7 bases short, with 15 bases between. This CDR3 spans 15 amino acids. The CDR3 loop is CASSVPGTGNSPLHF. The CDR3 nucleotides are TGTGCCAGCAGCGTTCCCGGGACGGGCAATTCACCCCTCCACTTT.

The rearrangement uses TRBV5-6 and TRBJ2-1; 11 bases agree with TRBD2. From germline, CDR1 is SGHDT and CDR2 YYEEEE. The CDR3 sequence is 15 residues long. J gave up 6 bases and V 4 bases, and 6 bases lay outside the gene matches. The CDR3 loop reads CASSPGGLAGNEQFF. The DNA for the CDR3 is TGTGCCAGCAGCCCCGGAGGACTAGCGGGCAATGAGCAGTTCTTC.

This clone appeared a single time. The chain uses TRBV6-5 and TRBJ2-2; 10 bases fit TRBD1. Trimming removed 0 bases from V and 6 bases from J; junction bases left unmatched: 4. Germline assignment: CDR1 MNHEY and CDR2 SVGAGI. This CDR3 contains 16 residues. In DNA form, the CDR3 reads TGTGCCAGCAGTTACTCTTGGACAGGGGGTCCCGGGGAGCTGTTTTTT. Translation gives CASSYSWTGGPGELFF.

The chain employs TRBV24-1 and TRBJ2-7, with 15 nucleotides matching TRBD2. The germline V gene encodes CDR1 KGHDR and CDR2 SFDVKD. Trimming at V came to 4 bases and at J to 2 bases, leaving 8 bases not matched to a gene. This CDR3 region has 18 residues. The CDR3 DNA reads TGTGCCACCAGTGACTCGGGACTAGCGGGAGGTCCGACCTACGAGCAGTACTTC. This gives the protein CATSDSGLAGGPTYEQYF.

The chain carries TRBV6-5 and TRBJ2-5, with D possibly being TRBD2 (6 bases). Germline lookup yields CDR1 MNHEY and CDR2 SVGAGI. V was pared by 6 bases and J by 1 base, with 15 bases between. The CDR3 loop spans 15 amino acids. CDR3 in DNA: TGTGCCAGCAGATTCCAACGGGGGTTCCAAGAGACCCAGTACTTC. It is translated as CASRFQRGFQETQYF.

The chain is built from TRBV7-8 and TRBJ1-2; tentative D call: TRBD1 (6 bases). The CDR3 covers 14 residues. CDR1 is SGHVS and CDR2 is FQNEAQ in the germline V gene. The V end lost 1 base, the J end lost 4 bases, and 10 bases lay between the germline ends. CDR3: CASSLGRGGYGYTF. For the CDR3, the DNA is TGTGCCAGCAGCTTAGGCAGGGGAGGCTATGGCTACACCTTC.

This chain connects TRBV5-4 to TRBJ1-2; 8 bases are shared with TRBD1. The V gene end was trimmed by 5 bases and the J gene end by 4 bases; junction bases not matched to a gene: 7. The CDR3 totals 14 residues. Germline values: CDR1 SGHNT, CDR2 YYREEE (reference sequence). The CDR3 protein is CASRVGQGIYGYTF. The CDR3 region has the DNA TGTGCCAGCAGGGTTGGACAGGGCATCTATGGCTACACCTTC.

This chain links TRBV5-5 with TRBJ1-6; possible D gene TRBD1, 5 bases. The CDR3 length is 15 residues. V lost 3 bases to trimming and J lost 5 bases, with 12 bases between them. Germline lookup yields CDR1 SGHKS and CDR2 YYEKEE (reference sequence). The CDR3 region has the DNA TGTGCCAGCAGCTGGGGGGTGGCAGATAATTCACCCCTCCACTTT. Translated, it gives CASSWGVADNSPLHF.

The chain has TRBV24-1 and TRBJ2-7, with 9 bases matching TRBD2. This CDR3 has 15 amino acids. The ends lost 1 base at V and 9 bases at J; junction bases unmatched: 9. Germline assignment: CDR1 KGHDR and CDR2 SFDVKD. The CDR3 DNA reads TGTGCCACCAGTGATTTCGGCGGGAGGGCCTCTGGGCAGTACTTC. Residues: CATSDFGGRASGQYF.

The V gene is TRBV13, the J gene TRBJ1-2; tentatively, D is TRBD1 (5 bases). From germline, CDR1 is PRHDT and CDR2 FYEKMQ (reference sequence). The CDR3 consists of 16 residues. V was pared by 0 bases and J by 4 bases, with 15 bases between. CDR3 loop: CASSLGAGHSSYGYTF. CDR3 bases: TGTGCCAGCAGCTTAGGGGCCGGACACTCGAGCTATGGCTACACCTTC.

The table lists this clone with a count of one. The gene calls are TRBV5-1 and TRBJ2-1; D is uncertain. V dropped 0 bases and J dropped 6 bases, with 13 bases sitting between them. Germline CDR1 is SGHRS and CDR2 is YFSETQ. The CDR3 sequence is 15 residues long. The CDR3 protein is CASSLAYGPSNEQFF. For the CDR3, the DNA is TGCGCCAGCAGCTTGGCTTACGGGCCGAGCAATGAGCAGTTCTTC.

The V and J genes are TRBV4-1 and TRBJ2-5; a possible D gene is TRBD1 (6 bases). The CDR3 extends over 12 amino acids. The germline CDR1 and CDR2 sequences are MGHRA and YSYEKL. Trimming took 10 bases from V and 4 from J, leaving 13 bases between them. CDR3 sequence: CAKGEKRETQYF. Written as DNA, the CDR3 is TGCGCCAAGGGGGAAAAAAGAGAGACCCAGTACTTC.

The chain couples TRBV6-5 to TRBJ1-5; D call uncertain. This CDR3 contains 12 residues. Trimming removed 8 bases from V and 9 bases from J, with 14 bases in between. From germline, CDR1 is MNHEY and CDR2 SVGAGI. The CDR3 sequence is CASGSGLLPQHF. The CDR3 DNA sequence: TGTGCCAGCGGTTCGGGTTTGTTGCCCCAGCATTTT.

V is TRBV27 and J is TRBJ2-1; weak D call: TRBD2 (5 bases). V gave up 6 bases and J gave up 1 base, with 16 bases separating them. Germline CDR1 MNHEY, CDR2 SMNVEV (reference sequence). The CDR3 runs 16 residues. CDR3 amino acids: CASSYNGRGSYNEQFF. The CDR3 region has the DNA TGTGCCAGCAGCTACAACGGACGGGGTTCCTACAATGAGCAGTTCTTC.

CDR3 in amino acids: CAISDQGSNTGELFF. DNA of the CDR3: TGTGCCATCAGTGACCAGGGGTCGAACACCGGGGAGCTGTTTTTT. V gene TRBV10-3 combines with J gene TRBJ2-2, with a weak D call TRBD1 (6 bases). Deletions cut 3 bases from V and 0 bases from J, with 8 bases between. In germline, CDR1 is ENHRY, CDR2 SYGVKD. The CDR3 sequence is 15 residues long.

The chain is built from TRBV10-1 and TRBJ1-6; 10 nucleotides match TRBD1. Germline CDR1 WNHNN, CDR2 SYGVQD (reference sequence). This CDR3 spans 13 amino acids. After removal of 6 bases from V and 10 bases from J, the junction contained 3 bases not matched to a gene. The CDR3 sequence: CASRGTGESPLHF. The CDR3 DNA sequence: TGCGCCAGCAGAGGGACAGGGGAATCACCCCTCCACTTT.